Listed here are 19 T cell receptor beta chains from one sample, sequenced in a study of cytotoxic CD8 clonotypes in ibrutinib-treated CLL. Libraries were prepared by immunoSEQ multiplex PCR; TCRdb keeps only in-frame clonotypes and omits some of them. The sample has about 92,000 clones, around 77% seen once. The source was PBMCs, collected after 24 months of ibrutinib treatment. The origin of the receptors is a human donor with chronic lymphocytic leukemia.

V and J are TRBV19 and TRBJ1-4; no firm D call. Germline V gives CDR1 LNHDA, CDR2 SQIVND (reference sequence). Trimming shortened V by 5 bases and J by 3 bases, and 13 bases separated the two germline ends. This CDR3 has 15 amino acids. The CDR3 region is CASSGRGGPNEKLFF. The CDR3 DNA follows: TGTGCCAGTAGTGGTCGGGGAGGGCCTAATGAAAAACTGTTTTTT.

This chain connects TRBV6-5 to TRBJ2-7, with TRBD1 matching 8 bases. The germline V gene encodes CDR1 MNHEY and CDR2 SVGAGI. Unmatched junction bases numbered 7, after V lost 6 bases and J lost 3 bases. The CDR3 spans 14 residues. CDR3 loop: CASRADRARYEQYF. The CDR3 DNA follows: TGTGCCAGCAGGGCGGACAGGGCCCGCTACGAGCAGTACTTC.

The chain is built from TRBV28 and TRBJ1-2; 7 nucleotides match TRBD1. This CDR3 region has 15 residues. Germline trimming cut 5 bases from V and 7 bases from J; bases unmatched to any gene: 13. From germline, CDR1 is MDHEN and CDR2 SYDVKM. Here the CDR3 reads CASSGRPRQGFGYTF. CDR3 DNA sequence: TGTGCCAGCAGTGGCAGACCAAGACAGGGCTTTGGCTACACCTTC.

The CDR3 is CAIVSHPRRETQYF. The CDR3, as DNA: TGTGCCATCGTATCCCATCCCCGTCGGGAGACCCAGTACTTC. The chain couples TRBV6-1 to TRBJ2-5; D gene uncertain. V was shortened by 10 bases and J by 5 bases, with 20 bases between the two germline ends. The germline gives CDR1 MNHNS, CDR2 SASEGT. The CDR3 spans 14 residues.

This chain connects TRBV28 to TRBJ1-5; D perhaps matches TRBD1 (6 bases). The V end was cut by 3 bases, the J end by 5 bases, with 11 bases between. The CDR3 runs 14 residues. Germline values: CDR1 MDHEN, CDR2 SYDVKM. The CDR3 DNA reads TGTGCCAGCAGTTTTCCAGGGGCGGATCAGCCCCAGCATTTT. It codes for CASSFPGADQPQHF.

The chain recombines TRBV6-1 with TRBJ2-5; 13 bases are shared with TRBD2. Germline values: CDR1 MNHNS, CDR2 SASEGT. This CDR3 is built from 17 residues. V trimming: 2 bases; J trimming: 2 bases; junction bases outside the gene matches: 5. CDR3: CASSESTTSGGQETQYF. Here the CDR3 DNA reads TGTGCCAGCAGTGAATCAACGACTAGCGGGGGGCAAGAGACCCAGTACTTC.

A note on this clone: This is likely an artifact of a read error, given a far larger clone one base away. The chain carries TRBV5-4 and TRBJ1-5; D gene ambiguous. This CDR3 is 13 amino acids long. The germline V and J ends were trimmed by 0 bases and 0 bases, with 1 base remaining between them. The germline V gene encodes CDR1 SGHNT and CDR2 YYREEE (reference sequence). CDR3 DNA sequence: TGTGCCAGCAGCTTGGGTAGCAATCAGCCCCAGCATTTT. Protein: CASSLGSNQPQHF.

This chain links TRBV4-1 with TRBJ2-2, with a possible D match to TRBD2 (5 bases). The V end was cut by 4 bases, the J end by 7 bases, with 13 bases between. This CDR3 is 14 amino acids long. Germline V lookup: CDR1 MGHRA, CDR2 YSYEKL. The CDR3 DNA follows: TGCGCCAGCAGCCCACACGGGATGAACGGGGAGCTGTTTTTT. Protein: CASSPHGMNGELFF.

The CDR3 loop is CASSWRTDQTKYEQYF. The CDR3 DNA is TGTGCCAGCAGCTGGAGGACAGATCAGACAAAATACGAGCAGTACTTC. This chain uses TRBV5-6 with TRBJ2-7; TRBD1 is a possible D gene (6 bases). CDR3 length: 16 amino acids. Per germline, CDR1 SGHDT and CDR2 YYEEEE. V lost 3 bases and J lost 4, with 20 bases in between.

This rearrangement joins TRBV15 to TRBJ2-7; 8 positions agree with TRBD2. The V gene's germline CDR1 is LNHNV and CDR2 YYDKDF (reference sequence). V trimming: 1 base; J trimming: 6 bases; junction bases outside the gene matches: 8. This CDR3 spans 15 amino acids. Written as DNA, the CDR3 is TGTGCCACCAGCAGAGCAGGATCGGGAGGGGGCGAGCAGTACTTC. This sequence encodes CATSRAGSGGGEQYF.

The CDR3 is CASRGTGDYGYTF. The CDR3, as DNA: TGTGCCAGCAGAGGGACAGGGGACTATGGCTACACCTTC. This chain links TRBV27 with TRBJ1-2; the match to TRBD1 covers 10 bases. CDR1 is MNHEY and CDR2 is SMNVEV in the germline V gene (reference sequence). With V trimmed by 6 bases and J by 3 bases, 1 base remained unmatched. The CDR3 consists of 13 residues.

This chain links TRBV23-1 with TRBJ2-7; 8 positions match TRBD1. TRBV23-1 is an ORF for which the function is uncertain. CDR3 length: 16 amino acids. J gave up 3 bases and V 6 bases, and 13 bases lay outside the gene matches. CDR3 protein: CASSLQGEKGYYEQYF. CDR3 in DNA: TGCGCCAGCAGCCTACAGGGGGAAAAGGGCTACTACGAGCAGTACTTC.

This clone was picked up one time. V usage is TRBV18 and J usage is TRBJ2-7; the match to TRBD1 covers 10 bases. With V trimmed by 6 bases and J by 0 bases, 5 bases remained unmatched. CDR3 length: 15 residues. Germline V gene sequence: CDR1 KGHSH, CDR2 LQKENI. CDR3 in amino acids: CASSPGQGLSYEQYF. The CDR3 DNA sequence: TGTGCCAGCTCGCCGGGACAGGGGCTCTCCTACGAGCAGTACTTC.

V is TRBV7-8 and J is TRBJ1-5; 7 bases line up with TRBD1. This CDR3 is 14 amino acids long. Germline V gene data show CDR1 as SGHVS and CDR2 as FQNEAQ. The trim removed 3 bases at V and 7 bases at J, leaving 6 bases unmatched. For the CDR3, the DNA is TGTGCCAGCAGCTTCACAGGGGAGGGACAGCCCCAGCATTTT. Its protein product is CASSFTGEGQPQHF.

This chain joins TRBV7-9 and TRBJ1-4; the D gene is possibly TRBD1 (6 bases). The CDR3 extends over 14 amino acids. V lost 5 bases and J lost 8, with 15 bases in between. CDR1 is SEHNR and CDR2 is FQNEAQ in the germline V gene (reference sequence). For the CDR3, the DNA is TGTGCCAGCAGCCCGGGAGGGGGTGGCGAAAAACTGTTTTTT. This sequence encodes CASSPGGGGEKLFF.

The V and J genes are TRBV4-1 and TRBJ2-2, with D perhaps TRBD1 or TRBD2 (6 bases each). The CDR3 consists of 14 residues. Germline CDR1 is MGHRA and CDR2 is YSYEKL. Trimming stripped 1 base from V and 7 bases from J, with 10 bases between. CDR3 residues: CASSQAGAGGELFF. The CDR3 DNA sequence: TGCGCCAGCAGCCAAGCGGGGGCGGGCGGGGAGCTGTTTTTT.

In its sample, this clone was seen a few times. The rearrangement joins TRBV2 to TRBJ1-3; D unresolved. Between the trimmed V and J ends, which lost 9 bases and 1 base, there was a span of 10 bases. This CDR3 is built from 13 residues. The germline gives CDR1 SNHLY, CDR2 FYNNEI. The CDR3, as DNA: TGTGCCAGTACGAGGGAGTCTGGAAACACCATATATTTT. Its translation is CASTRESGNTIYF.

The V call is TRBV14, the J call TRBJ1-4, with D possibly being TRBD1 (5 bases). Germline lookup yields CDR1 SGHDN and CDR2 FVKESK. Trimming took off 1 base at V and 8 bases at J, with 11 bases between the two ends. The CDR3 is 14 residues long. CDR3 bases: TGTGCCAGCAGCCAAGGGGGCTGGGGAGAAAAACTGTTTTTT. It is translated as CASSQGGWGEKLFF.

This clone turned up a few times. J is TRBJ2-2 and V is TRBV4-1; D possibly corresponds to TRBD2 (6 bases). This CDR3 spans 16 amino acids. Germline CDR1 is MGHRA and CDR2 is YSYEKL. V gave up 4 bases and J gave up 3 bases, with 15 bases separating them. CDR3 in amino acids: CASSRSHSGDTGELFF. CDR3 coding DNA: TGCGCCAGCAGCCGATCGCATAGCGGAGACACCGGGGAGCTGTTTTTT.